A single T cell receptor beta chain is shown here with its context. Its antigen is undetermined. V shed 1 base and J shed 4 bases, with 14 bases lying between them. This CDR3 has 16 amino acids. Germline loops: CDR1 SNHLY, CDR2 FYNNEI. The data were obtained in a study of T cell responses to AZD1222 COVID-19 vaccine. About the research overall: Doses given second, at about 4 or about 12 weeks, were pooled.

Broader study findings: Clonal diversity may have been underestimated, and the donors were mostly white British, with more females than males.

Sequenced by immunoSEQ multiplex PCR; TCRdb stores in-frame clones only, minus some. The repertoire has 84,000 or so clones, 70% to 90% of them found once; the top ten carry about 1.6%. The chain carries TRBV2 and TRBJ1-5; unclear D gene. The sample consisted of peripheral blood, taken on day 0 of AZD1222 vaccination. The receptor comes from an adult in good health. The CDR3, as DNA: TGTGCCAGCAGTGAAGACTCCGGGATAAATAATCAGCCCCAGCATTTT. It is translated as CASSEDSGINNQPQHF.